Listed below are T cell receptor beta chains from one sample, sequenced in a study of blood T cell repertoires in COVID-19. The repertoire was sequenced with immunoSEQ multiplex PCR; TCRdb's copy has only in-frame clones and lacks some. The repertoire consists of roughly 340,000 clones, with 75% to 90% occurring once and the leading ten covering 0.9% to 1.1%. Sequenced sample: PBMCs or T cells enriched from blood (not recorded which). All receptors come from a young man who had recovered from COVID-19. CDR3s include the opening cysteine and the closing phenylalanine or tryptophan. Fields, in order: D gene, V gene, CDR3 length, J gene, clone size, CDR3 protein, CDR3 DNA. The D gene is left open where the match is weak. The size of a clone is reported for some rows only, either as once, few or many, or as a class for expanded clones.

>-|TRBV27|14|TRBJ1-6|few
CASSFNRYNSPLHF
TGTGCCAGCAGTTTCAACAGATATAATTCACCCCTCCACTTT
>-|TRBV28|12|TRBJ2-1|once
CASSLPDREQFF
TGTGCCAGCAGTTTACCCGACAGGGAGCAGTTCTTC
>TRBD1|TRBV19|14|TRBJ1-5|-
CASSDRGGNQPQHF
TGTGCCAGTAGTGACAGGGGAGGGAATCAGCCCCAGCATTTT
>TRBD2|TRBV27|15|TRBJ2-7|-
CASSLSTGGTYEQYF
TGTGCCAGCAGTTTATCGACGGGAGGAACCTACGAGCAGTACTTC
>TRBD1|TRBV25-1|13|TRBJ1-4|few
CASSGTGGEKLFF
TGTGCCAGCTCAGGGACAGGAGGTGAAAAACTGTTTTTT
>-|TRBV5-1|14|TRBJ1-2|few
CASSLEQLSDGYTF
TGCGCCAGCAGCTTGGAACAATTGAGCGATGGCTACACCTTC
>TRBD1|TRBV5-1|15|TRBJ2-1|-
CASSSGQGNNNEQFF
TGCGCCAGCAGCTCGGGACAGGGGAACAACAATGAGCAGTTCTTC
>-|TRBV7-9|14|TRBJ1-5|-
CASSLAGFNQPQHF
TGTGCCAGCAGCTTGGCGGGGTTCAATCAGCCCCAGCATTTT
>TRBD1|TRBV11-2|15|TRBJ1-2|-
CASSTIRDRRESYTF
TGTGCCAGCAGCACGATCCGGGACAGAAGGGAAAGCTACACCTTC
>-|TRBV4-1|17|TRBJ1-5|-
CASSQNSRGIGNQPQHF
TGCGCCAGCAGCCAAAATTCCAGGGGAATCGGTAATCAGCCCCAGCATTTT
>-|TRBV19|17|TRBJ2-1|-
CASSIGASEAFLHEQFF
TGTGCCAGTAGTATAGGGGCTAGCGAAGCTTTCCTCCATGAGCAGTTCTTC
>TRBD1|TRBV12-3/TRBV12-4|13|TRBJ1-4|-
CATSGGVYEKLFF
TGTGCCACCTCAGGGGGCGTATATGAAAAACTGTTTTTT
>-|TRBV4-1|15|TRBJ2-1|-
CASSQELPGRNEQFF
TGCGCCAGCAGCCAAGAGTTACCGGGAAGAAATGAGCAGTTCTTC
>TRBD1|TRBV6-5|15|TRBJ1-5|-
CASSPGTGGNQPQHF
TGTGCCAGCAGTCCTGGGACAGGGGGCAATCAGCCCCAGCATTTT
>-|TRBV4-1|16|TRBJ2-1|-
CASSQVGRGPYNEQFF
TGCGCCAGCAGCCAAGTTGGGCGGGGGCCCTACAATGAGCAGTTCTTC
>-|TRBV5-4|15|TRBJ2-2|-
CASSLGTLNTGELFF
TGTGCCAGCAGCTTGGGGACTTTGAACACCGGGGAGCTGTTTTTT
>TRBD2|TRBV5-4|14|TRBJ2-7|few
CASSLVGGPSEQYF
TGTGCCAGCAGCTTGGTGGGAGGGCCCTCCGAGCAGTACTTC
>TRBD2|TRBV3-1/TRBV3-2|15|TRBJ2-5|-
CASSLASGGRETQYF
TGTGCCAGCAGCCTGGCTAGCGGGGGGAGGGAGACCCAGTACTTC
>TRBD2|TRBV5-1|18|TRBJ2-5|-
CASSPLGTSGGTSETQYF
TGCGCCAGCAGCCCTCTCGGGACTAGCGGGGGTACGTCGGAGACCCAGTACTTC
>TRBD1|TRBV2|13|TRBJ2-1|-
CASAGTGYNEQFF
TGTGCCAGCGCCGGGACAGGGTACAATGAGCAGTTCTTC
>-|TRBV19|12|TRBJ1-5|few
CASVSGNQPQHF
TGTGCCTCAGTGAGCGGAAATCAGCCCCAGCATTTT
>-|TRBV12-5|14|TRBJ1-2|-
CASGVRITNYGYTF
TGTGCTAGTGGTGTCAGGATTACTAACTATGGCTACACCTTC
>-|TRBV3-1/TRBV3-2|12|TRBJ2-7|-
CASSATSYEQYF
TGTGCCAGCAGCGCTACCTCCTACGAGCAGTACTTC
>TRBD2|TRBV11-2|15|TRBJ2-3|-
CASSLELAGAGTQYF
TGTGCCAGCAGCTTAGAACTAGCGGGAGCCGGTACGCAGTATTTT
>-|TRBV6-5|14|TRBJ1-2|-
CASTDPGRHYGYTF
TGTGCCAGCACCGACCCCGGGAGGCACTATGGCTACACCTTC
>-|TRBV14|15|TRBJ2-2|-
CASSRLQANTGELFF
TGTGCCAGCAGCCGCTTGCAGGCTAACACCGGGGAGCTGTTTTTT
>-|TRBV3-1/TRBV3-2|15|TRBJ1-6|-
CASSSFGNYNSPLHF
TGTGCCAGCAGCTCATTCGGGAACTATAATTCACCCCTCCACTTT
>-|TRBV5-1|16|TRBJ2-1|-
CASSTDGPHTGNEQFF
TGCGCCAGCAGCACGGACGGTCCGCACACGGGGAATGAGCAGTTCTTC
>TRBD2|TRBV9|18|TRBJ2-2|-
CASSVAVLAGVRTGELFF
TGTGCCAGCAGCGTCGCCGTTCTAGCGGGAGTGAGGACCGGGGAGCTGTTTTTT
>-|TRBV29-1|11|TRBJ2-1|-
CSASRYNEQFF
TGCAGCGCCTCCCGGTACAATGAGCAGTTCTTC
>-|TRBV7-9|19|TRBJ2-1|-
CASSPSVRGARFSYNEQFF
TGTGCCAGCAGCCCCTCGGTACGGGGGGCCCGTTTCTCCTACAATGAGCAGTTCTTC
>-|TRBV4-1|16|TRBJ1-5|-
CASSQVWGPSNQPQHF
TGCGCCAGCAGCCAAGTTTGGGGGCCCAGCAATCAGCCCCAGCATTTT
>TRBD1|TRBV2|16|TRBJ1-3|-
CASSRQGPGSGNTIYF
TGTGCCAGCAGTCGACAGGGTCCAGGGTCTGGAAACACCATATATTTT
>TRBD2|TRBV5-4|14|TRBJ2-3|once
CASRGGVTTDTQYF
TGTGCCAGCAGGGGGGGGGTAACCACAGATACGCAGTATTTT
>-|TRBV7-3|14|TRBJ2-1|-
CASSRGTRLSEQFF
TGTGCCAGCAGCCGAGGGACTCGACTCTCTGAGCAGTTCTTC
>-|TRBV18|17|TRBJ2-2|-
CASSPPSIGVDTGELFF
TGTGCCAGCTCACCACCGAGCATAGGGGTCGACACCGGGGAGCTGTTTTTT
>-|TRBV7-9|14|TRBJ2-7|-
CASSLADSTYEQYF
TGTGCCAGCAGCCTGGCGGACAGTACCTACGAGCAGTACTTC
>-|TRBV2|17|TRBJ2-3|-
CASSVDSKWSSTDTQYF
TGTGCCAGCAGCGTTGATTCTAAGTGGTCTAGCACAGATACGCAGTATTTT
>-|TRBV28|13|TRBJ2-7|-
CASSTAGIYEQYF
TGTGCCAGCAGTACCGCGGGGATCTACGAGCAGTACTTC
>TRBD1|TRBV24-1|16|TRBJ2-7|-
CATSDPVGTGIHEQYF
TGTGCCACCAGTGACCCCGTTGGGACAGGGATTCACGAGCAGTACTTC
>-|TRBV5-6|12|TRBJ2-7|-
CASSRDIYEQYF
TGTGCCAGCAGCCGTGACATCTACGAGCAGTACTTC
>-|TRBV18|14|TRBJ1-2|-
CASSPNRDPSGYTF
TGTGCCAGCTCACCCAACAGGGACCCGTCCGGCTACACCTTC